This T cell receptor (beta chain) originates from a study of beta chain features in type 1 diabetes. Study-wide results and limits: Type 1 diabetes patients had moderately but significantly shorter TCRB CDR3s in all four CD4+ subsets. Because the template was cDNA, high-expressing cells might be over-represented.

The V gene's germline CDR1 is SGHTA and CDR2 FQGNSA. Trimming stripped 3 bases from V and 4 bases from J, with 7 bases between. The CDR3 extends over 13 amino acids. In the case of this clone: What it recognizes is unknown.

Investigators reverse transcribed all isolated RNA, so they sequenced expressed TCRB transcripts. Produced via immunoSEQ multiplex PCR; TCRdb's table is partial and in-frame only. The sample contains about 99,000 clones, 25% to 30% of which appear only once. Sample: central memory CD4+ T cells from blood. This rearrangement joins TRBV7-2 to TRBJ2-1, with D possibly TRBD2 on 5 matching bases. This TCR was sampled from a woman in her late teens or twenties with type 1 diabetes. CDR3 sequence reads: CASSFPGYNEQFF. CDR3 sequence (DNA): TGTGCCAGCAGCTTCCCGGGGTACAATGAGCAGTTCTTC.